This T cell receptor (beta chain) was sequenced during a study of T cells in Graves' hyperthyroidism and ophthalmopathy. V lost 4 bases to trimming and J lost 5 bases; unmatched junction nucleotides: 19. The CDR3 contains 20 residues. Germline V CDR1 and CDR2: MGHRA, YSYEKL. Amplification yielded TCR beta CDR3 regions, with RNA transcripts as the source. The TCR CDR3 was amplified in a first-round RT-PCR using the HTBI primer set. TCRdb reanalysed the multiplex PCR reads using MiXCR and keeps one entry per CDR3 protein. This table has 450,000 to 600,000 distinct CDR3 sequences, about 14% appearing once.

Specimen: blood. The sequence came from a woman aged 40 to 55 with Graves' hyperthyroidism. V usage is TRBV4-1 and J usage is TRBJ2-2; 10 positions agree with TRBD2. CDR3 amino acids: CASSPNFGTSGKLRTGELFF. The DNA of the CDR3 is TGCGCCAGCAGCCCCAATTTTGGCACTAGCGGGAAACTTAGAACCGGGGAGCTGTTTTTT.